Listed below are T cell receptor beta chains from one sample, sequenced in a study of blood T cell repertoires in COVID-19. Assay used: immunoSEQ multiplex PCR; TCRdb lists only in-frame clones, some missing. The table has 30,000 to 40,000 clones, 88% seen once. The material sequenced was peripheral blood. The receptors derive from a woman between 70 and 85 years old with active COVID-19. Each CDR3 is given with its conserved first and last residue. Fields, in order: V gene, clone size, J gene, D gene, CDR3 length, CDR3 DNA, CDR3 protein. A D gene is named only where the DNA matches it firmly. Only some rows state a clone size, as once, few, many or a class for expanded clones.

v_gene: TRBV6-6; abundance: .; j_gene: TRBJ2-3; d_gene: TRBD1; len: 12; CDR3nt: TGTGCCAGCAAGGGACAGGATCATACGCAGTATTTT; CDR3aa: CASKGQDHTQYF
v_gene: TRBV9; abundance: .; j_gene: TRBJ2-2; d_gene: .; len: 16; CDR3nt: TGTGCCAGCAGCGTATCGGGGCAGGGGCTTACCGGGGAGCTGTTTTTT; CDR3aa: CASSVSGQGLTGELFF
v_gene: TRBV7-2; abundance: .; j_gene: TRBJ2-3; d_gene: TRBD2; len: 17; CDR3nt: TGTGCCAGCAGCTTAGACGTCAGCGGGGGGGCCGGAGATACGCAGTATTTT; CDR3aa: CASSLDVSGGAGDTQYF
v_gene: TRBV7-3; abundance: .; j_gene: TRBJ2-3; d_gene: TRBD2; len: 14; CDR3nt: TGTGCCAGCAGCTCCGGACTAGCGGGAGACACGCAGTATTTT; CDR3aa: CASSSGLAGDTQYF
v_gene: TRBV28; abundance: .; j_gene: TRBJ2-7; d_gene: TRBD1; len: 15; CDR3nt: TGTGCCAGCAGTTTATCAGGGACAGGGGGCTACGAGCAGTACTTC; CDR3aa: CASSLSGTGGYEQYF
v_gene: TRBV18; abundance: .; j_gene: TRBJ2-1; d_gene: TRBD1; len: 17; CDR3nt: TGTGCCAGCTCACCCTCAAAAGGACAGGGAGGAGACAATGAGCAGTTCTTC; CDR3aa: CASSPSKGQGGDNEQFF
v_gene: TRBV7-9; abundance: few; j_gene: TRBJ2-2; d_gene: TRBD2; len: 18; CDR3nt: TGTGCCAGCAGCTCAGGACTAGCGGGGGTCCGGGGCACCGGGGAGCTGTTTTTT; CDR3aa: CASSSGLAGVRGTGELFF
v_gene: TRBV30; abundance: .; j_gene: TRBJ2-7; d_gene: TRBD1; len: 13; CDR3nt: TGTGCCGGATGGACAGGGGGCCCAGTCGAGCAGTACTTC; CDR3aa: CAGWTGGPVEQYF
v_gene: TRBV3-1/TRBV3-2; abundance: .; j_gene: TRBJ1-2; d_gene: .; len: 12; CDR3nt: TGTGCCAGCAGCACGAGAGGTGATGGCTACACCTTC; CDR3aa: CASSTRGDGYTF
v_gene: TRBV13; abundance: .; j_gene: TRBJ2-7; d_gene: TRBD1; len: 15; CDR3nt: TGTGCCAGCAGCTTACAAGCCAGGGGGCAAACCGAGCAGTACTTC; CDR3aa: CASSLQARGQTEQYF